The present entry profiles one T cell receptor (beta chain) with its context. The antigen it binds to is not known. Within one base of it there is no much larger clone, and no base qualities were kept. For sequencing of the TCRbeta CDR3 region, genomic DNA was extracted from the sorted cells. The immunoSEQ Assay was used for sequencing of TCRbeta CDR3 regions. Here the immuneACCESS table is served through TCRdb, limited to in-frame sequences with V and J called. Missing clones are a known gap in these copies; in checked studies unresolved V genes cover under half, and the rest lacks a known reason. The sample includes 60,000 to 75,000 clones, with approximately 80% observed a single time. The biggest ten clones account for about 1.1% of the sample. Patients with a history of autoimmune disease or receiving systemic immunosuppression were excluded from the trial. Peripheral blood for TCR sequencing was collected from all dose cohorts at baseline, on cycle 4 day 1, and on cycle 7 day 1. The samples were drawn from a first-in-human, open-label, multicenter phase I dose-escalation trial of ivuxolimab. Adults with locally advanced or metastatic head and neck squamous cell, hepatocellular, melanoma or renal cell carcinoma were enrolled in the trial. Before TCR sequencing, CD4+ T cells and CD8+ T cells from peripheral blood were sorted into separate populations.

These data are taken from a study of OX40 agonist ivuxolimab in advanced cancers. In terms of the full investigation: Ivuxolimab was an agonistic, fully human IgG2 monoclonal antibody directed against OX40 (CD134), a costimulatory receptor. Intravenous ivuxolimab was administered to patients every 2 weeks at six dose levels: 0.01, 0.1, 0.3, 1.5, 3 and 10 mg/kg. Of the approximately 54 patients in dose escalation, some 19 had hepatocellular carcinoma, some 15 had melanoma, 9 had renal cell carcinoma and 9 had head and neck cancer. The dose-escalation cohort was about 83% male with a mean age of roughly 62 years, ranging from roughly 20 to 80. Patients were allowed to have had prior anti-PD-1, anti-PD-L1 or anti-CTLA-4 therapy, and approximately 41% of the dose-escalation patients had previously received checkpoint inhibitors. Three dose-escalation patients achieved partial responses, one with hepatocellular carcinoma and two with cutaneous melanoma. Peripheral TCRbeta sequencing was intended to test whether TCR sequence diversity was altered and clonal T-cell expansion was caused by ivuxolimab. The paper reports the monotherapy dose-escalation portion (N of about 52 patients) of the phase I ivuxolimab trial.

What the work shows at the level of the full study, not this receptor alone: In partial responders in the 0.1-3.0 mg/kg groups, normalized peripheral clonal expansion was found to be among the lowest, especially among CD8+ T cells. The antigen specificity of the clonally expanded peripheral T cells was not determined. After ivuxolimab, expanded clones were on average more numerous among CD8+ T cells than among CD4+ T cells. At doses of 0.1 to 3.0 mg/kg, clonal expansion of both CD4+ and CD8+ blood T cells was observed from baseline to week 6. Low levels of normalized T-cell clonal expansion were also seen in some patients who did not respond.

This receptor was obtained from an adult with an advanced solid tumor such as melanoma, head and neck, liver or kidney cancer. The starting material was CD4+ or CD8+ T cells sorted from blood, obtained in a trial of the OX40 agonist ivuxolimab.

The sequenced DNA is TGCGCCAGCAGTGATATTCTCTCGGACTCGTCCTCCTACGAGCAGTACTTC. Translation gives CASSDILSDSSSYEQYF. Recombination connected TRBV10-1 to TRBJ2-7, with a weak D call of TRBD2 (5 bases match). From cysteine to phenylalanine, the CDR3 is 17 amino acids long. CDR3 DNA is the only sequence kept; it has 51 bases, read in frame from the first base. CDR1 and CDR2 (WNHNN, SYGVQD) derive from the germline V gene (reference sequence). Deletion took 3 bases off V and 0 bases off J, with a span of 18 bases between the germline ends.